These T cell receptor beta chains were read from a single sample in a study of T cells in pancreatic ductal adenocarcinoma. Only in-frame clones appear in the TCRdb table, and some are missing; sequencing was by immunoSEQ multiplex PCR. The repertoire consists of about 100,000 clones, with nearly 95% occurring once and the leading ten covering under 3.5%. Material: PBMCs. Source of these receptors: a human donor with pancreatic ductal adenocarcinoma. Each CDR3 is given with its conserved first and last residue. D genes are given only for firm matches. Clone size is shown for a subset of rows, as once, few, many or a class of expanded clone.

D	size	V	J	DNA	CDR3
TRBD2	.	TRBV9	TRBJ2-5	TGTGCCAGCAGCGTAGGGGAGGGCCCTGGAGGGGAGACCCAGTACTTC	CASSVGEGPGGETQYF
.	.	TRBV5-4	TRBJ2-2	TGTGCCAGCAGCCTTGGCGGGGGCGAGACCGGGGAGCTGTTTTTT	CASSLGGGETGELFF
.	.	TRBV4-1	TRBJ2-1	TGCGCCAGCAGCCAATATGGCGGATCCTACAATGAGCAGTTCTTC	CASSQYGGSYNEQFF
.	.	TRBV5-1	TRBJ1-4	TGCGCCAGCAGCTCGGGGGGTACAACTAATGAAAAACTGTTTTTT	CASSSGGTTNEKLFF
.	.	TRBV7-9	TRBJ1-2	TGTGCCAGCAGCCCAGACAGCTATGGCTACACCTTC	CASSPDSYGYTF
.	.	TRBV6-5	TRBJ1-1	TGTGCCAGCAGTTCTGCACTTAGAAACACTGAAGCTTTCTTT	CASSSALRNTEAFF
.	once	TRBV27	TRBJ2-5	TGTGCCAGCAGTTTATCTTACAGGGAGGAGACCCAGTACTTC	CASSLSYREETQYF
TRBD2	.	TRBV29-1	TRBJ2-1	TGCAGCGTTGAAGGAAGGCTAGCGGGAGTGGGTGAGCAGTTCTTC	CSVEGRLAGVGEQFF
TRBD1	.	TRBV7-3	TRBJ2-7	TGTGCCAGCAGCTTAAACAGGGGTTACGAGCAGTACTTC	CASSLNRGYEQYF
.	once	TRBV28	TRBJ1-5	TGTGCCAGCAGTTCGTTAGGGACAAGCAATCAGCCCCAGCATTTT	CASSSLGTSNQPQHF
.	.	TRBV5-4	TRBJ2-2	TGTGCCAGCCCCTCCCCCGAACACCGGGGAGCTGTTTTT	CASPSPEHRGAVF
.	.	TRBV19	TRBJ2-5	TGTGCCAGTAGTTACAGGCACCAAGAGACCCAGTACTTC	CASSYRHQETQYF
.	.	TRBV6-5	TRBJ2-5	TGTGCCAGCAGTACCACAGGGAGAGAGACCCAGTACTTC	CASSTTGRETQYF
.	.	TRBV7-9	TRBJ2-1	TGTGCCAGCAGCCCTCCACTCAATGAGCAGTTCTTC	CASSPPLNEQFF
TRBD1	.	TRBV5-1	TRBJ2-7	TGCGCCAGCAGCTTGGTCGTGACAGGGGCCTACGAGCAGTACTTC	CASSLVVTGAYEQYF
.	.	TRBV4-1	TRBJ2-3	TGCGCCAGCAGCCCCCTCTCCCCAGATACGCAGTATTTT	CASSPLSPDTQYF
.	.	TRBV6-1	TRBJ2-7	TGTGCCAGCAGACCCCGCGGACACGACTACGAGCAGTACTTC	CASRPRGHDYEQYF
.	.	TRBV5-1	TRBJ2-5	TGCGCCAGCCGACCTAGTCATTTCCAAGAGACCCAGTACTTC	CASRPSHFQETQYF
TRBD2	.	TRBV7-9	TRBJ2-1	TGTGCCAGCAGATCCCCGACTAGCGGGAGAAACTACAATGAGCAGTTCTTC	CASRSPTSGRNYNEQFF
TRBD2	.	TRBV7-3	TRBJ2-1	TGTGCCAGCAGCTCGAAACCGGGGGCTCTAGCGGGGAACAATGAGCAGTTCTTC	CASSSKPGALAGNNEQFF
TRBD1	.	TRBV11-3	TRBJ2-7	TGTGCCAGCAGCCCCGGGACAGGGGACGAGCAGTACTTC	CASSPGTGDEQYF
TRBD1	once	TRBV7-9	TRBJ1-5	TGTGCCAGCAGCTTAGAAGACAGGGCTACGCATTTT	CASSLEDRATHF
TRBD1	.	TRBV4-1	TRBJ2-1	TGCGCCAGCAGCCACCACAGGGGCGAGGGCAATGAGCAGTTCTTC	CASSHHRGEGNEQFF
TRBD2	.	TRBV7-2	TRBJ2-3	TGTGCCACGGTGGGACTAGCGGGAGGAGATACGCAGTATTTT	CATVGLAGGDTQYF
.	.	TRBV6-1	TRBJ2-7	TGTGCCAGCACCCGCTGGAGAGGCGCCTACGAGCAGTACTTC	CASTRWRGAYEQYF
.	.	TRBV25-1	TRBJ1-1	TGTGCCAGCAGTAGGCAGGAGAACACTGAAGCTTTCTTT	CASSRQENTEAFF
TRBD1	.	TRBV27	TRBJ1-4	TGTGCCAGTGGGGGGTATTCCGGGACAGGGGAGGAAAAACTGTTTTTT	CASGGYSGTGEEKLFF